This T cell receptor (beta chain) was sequenced in a study of T cell clonotyping in hematopoietic cell transplantation. Libraries were prepared by immunoSEQ multiplex PCR; TCRdb keeps only in-frame clonotypes and omits some of them. The sample records 29,000 or so clones, about 90% being singletons. Study-level points and caveats: Graft donor and pretransplant recipient Inverse Simpson Index values predicted broader posttransplant TCR diversity. At the given depth, recipient repertoires were over 95% de novo clonotypes. Recipient TCR diversity dropped after transplant; expanded clonotypes rose from day 30 to 180.

The V gene end was trimmed by 0 bases and the J gene end by 8 bases; junction bases not matched to a gene: 11. CDR1 and CDR2 from the germline V gene are LGHNA and YSLEER. This CDR3 has 17 residues. As for this clone: What it recognizes is unknown.

The starting material was PBMCs, obtained 100 days after allogeneic stem cell transplant. This rearrangement joins TRBV4-3 to TRBJ2-1; 9 positions match TRBD2. The origin of this receptor is a female patient in her fifties or sixties who had an allogeneic stem cell transplant from a related donor, so the T cells may come from the graft donor. Some clones in this sample may be carry-over from other donors' samples. CDR3 DNA: TGCGCCAGCAGCCAAGATCCGGCGGGGGGGCCCACGGATGAGCAGTTCTTC. This codes for CASSQDPAGGPTDEQFF.